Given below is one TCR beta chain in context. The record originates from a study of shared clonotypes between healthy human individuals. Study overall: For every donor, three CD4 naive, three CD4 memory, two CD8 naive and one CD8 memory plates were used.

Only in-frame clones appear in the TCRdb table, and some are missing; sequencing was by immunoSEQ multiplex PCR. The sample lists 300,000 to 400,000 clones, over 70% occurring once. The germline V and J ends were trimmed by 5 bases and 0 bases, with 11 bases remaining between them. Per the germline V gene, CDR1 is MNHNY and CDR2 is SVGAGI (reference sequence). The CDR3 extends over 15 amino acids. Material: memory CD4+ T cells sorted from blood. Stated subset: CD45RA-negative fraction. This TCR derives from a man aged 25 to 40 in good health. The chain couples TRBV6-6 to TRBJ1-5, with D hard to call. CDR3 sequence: CASSSDTSSNQPQHF. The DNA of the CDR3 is TGTGCCAGCAGTAGCGACACGTCTAGCAATCAGCCCCAGCATTTT.